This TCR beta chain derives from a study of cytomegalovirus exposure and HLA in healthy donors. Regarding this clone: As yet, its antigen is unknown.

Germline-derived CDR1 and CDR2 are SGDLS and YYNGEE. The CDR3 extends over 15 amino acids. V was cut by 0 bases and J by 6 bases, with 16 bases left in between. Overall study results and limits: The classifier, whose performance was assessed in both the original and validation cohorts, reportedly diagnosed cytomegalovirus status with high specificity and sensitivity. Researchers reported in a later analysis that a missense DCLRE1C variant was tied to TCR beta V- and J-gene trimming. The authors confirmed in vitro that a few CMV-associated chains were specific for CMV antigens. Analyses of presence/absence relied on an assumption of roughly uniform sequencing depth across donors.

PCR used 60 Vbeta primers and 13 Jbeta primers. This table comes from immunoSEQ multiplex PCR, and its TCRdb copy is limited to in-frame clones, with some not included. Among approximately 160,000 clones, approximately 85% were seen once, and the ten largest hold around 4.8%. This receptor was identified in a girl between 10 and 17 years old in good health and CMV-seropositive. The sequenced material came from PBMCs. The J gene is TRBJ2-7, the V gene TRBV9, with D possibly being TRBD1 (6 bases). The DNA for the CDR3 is TGTGCCAGCAGCGTAGAACAGGGTAGTATCAGCGAGCAGTACTTC. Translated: CASSVEQGSISEQYF.